This T cell receptor (beta chain) was identified in a study of cytomegalovirus exposure and HLA in healthy donors. Study-level findings and limits: By a later analysis, the bulk of CMV-associated TCR beta chains appeared HLA-restricted.

On this clone itself: Its cognate antigen is unknown. Other DNA sequences in this sample translate to the same CDR3.

Looked up from germline, CDR1 is SGDLS and CDR2 is YYNGEE. The CDR3 is made up of 14 amino acids. Between the trimmed V and J ends, which lost 2 bases and 1 base, there was a span of 7 bases. Vbeta (60) and Jbeta (13) primers were used in the PCR. Sequencing used immunoSEQ multiplex PCR; TCRdb keeps in-frame clones, though not all of them. The table for this sample gives about 200,000 clones. Sequencing was performed on PBMCs. The chain links TRBV9 to TRBJ1-5; D not resolved. This receptor was taken from a girl aged 2-10 years in good health and CMV-seropositive. CDR3 DNA: TGTGCCAGCAGCGTTGGCCAAAGCAATCAGCCCCAGCATTTT. This sequence encodes CASSVGQSNQPQHF.